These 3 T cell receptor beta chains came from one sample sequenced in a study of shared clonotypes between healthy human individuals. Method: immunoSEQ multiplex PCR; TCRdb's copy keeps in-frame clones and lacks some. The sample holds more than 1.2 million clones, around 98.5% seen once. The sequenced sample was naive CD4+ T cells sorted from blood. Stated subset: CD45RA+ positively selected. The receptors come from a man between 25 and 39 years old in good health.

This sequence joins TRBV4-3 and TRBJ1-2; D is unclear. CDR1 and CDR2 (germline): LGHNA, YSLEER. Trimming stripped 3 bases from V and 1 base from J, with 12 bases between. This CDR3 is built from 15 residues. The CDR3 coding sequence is TGCGCCAGCAGCCAGAACGCTCGGGGTAACTATGGCTACACCTTC. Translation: CASSQNARGNYGYTF.

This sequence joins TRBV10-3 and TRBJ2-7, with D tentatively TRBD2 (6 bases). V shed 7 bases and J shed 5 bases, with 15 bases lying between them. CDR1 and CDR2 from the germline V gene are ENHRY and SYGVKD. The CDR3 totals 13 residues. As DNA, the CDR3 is TGTGCCATCACCGCCGGGAGCGCCGACGAGCAGTACTTC. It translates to CAITAGSADEQYF.

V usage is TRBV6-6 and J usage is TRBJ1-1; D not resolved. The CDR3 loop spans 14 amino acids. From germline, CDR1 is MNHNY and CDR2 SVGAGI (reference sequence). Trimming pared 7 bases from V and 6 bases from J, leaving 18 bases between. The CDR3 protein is CASTLTVGSAEAFF. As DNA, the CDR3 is TGTGCCAGCACTTTAACTGTAGGGTCCGCTGAAGCTTTCTTT.